These 29 T cell receptor beta chains came from one sample sequenced in a study of OX40 agonist ivuxolimab in advanced cancers. Libraries were prepared by immunoSEQ multiplex PCR; TCRdb keeps only in-frame clonotypes and omits some of them. The sample holds about 56,000 clones, around 83% seen once. The starting material was CD4+ or CD8+ T cells sorted from blood, obtained in a trial of the OX40 agonist ivuxolimab. Receptors originate from an adult with an advanced solid tumor such as melanoma, head and neck, liver or kidney cancer.

The chain is built from TRBV5-8 and TRBJ1-2, with D tentatively TRBD1 (5 bases). This CDR3 spans 14 amino acids. Trimming took 0 bases from V and 5 from J, leaving 11 bases between them. The germline V gene encodes CDR1 SGHTS and CDR2 YDEGEE. The CDR3 sequence is CASSLGWDSYGYTF. The CDR3 coding sequence is TGTGCCAGCAGCTTGGGCTGGGACTCTTATGGCTACACCTTC. Based on the CDR3 plus reference TRBV5-8 and TRBJ1-2, the full variable domain is EAGVTQSPTHLIKTRGQQATLRCSPISGHTSVYWYQQALGLGLQFLLWYDEGEERNRGNFPPRFSGRQFPNYSSELNVNALELEDSALYLCASSLGWDSYGYTFGSGTRLTVV.

This sequence joins TRBV7-9 and TRBJ2-7, with 8 bases that match TRBD1. Germline CDR1 SEHNR, CDR2 FQNEAQ (reference sequence). The CDR3 sequence is 14 residues long. Losses at the gene ends were 4 bases for V and 3 bases for J; bases not matched to a gene: 5. CDR3 sequence: CASSSGTGDYEQYF. In DNA form, the CDR3 reads TGTGCCAGCAGCTCCGGGACAGGCGACTACGAGCAGTACTTC.

The chain links TRBV2 to TRBJ1-6, with no clear D. The CDR3 is made up of 17 amino acids. The germline gives CDR1 SNHLY, CDR2 FYNNEI. V lost 4 bases, J lost 7 bases, and 20 bases lay in between. The CDR3, as DNA: TGTGCCAGCAGTGTTTCACGTACGGAGGGCCTGAATTCACCCCTCCACTTT. Residues: CASSVSRTEGLNSPLHF.

The CDR3 DNA is TGTGCCAGTAGTATTTGGCCTAGCGGGAGCTACGAGCAGTACTTC. Translation gives CASSIWPSGSYEQYF. The J gene is TRBJ2-7, the V gene TRBV19; 10 nucleotides match TRBD2. The CDR3 runs to 15 residues. Losses at the gene ends were 3 bases for V and 3 bases for J; bases not matched to a gene: 5. Germline V gene data show CDR1 as LNHDA and CDR2 as SQIVND (reference sequence).

V and J are TRBV7-2 and TRBJ1-1; 7 nucleotides align to TRBD1. This CDR3 is 15 amino acids long. V shed 5 bases, J shed 3 bases, and the junction held 9 bases outside the gene matches. The V gene's germline CDR1 is SGHTA and CDR2 FQGNSA. CDR3 DNA sequence: TGTGCCAGCAGCACAGACAGGGCTCGGTACACTGAAGCTTTCTTT. Protein: CASSTDRARYTEAFF.

CDR3 sequence: CASSAAGNTEAFF. The CDR3 DNA reads as TGTGCCAGCAGCGCCGCGGGGAACACTGAAGCTTTCTTT. The rearrangement joins TRBV9 to TRBJ1-1; the D is unclear. V shed 3 bases and J shed 1 base, with 7 bases lying between them. CDR1 SGDLS and CDR2 YYNGEE come from the germline V gene. The CDR3 is 13 residues long.

V usage is TRBV11-2 and J usage is TRBJ1-2, with 10 bases matching TRBD1. V lost 4 bases and J lost 2; bases outside the gene matches: 10. Germline V gene data show CDR1 as SGHAT and CDR2 as FQNNGV. This CDR3 contains 17 residues. The CDR3 DNA reads TGTGCCAGCAGCTCCCCGGGACCGGGACAGGGGAACTATGGCTACACCTTC. It yields the protein CASSSPGPGQGNYGYTF. The whole variable domain, remainder taken from reference TRBV11-2 and TRBJ1-2, is EAGVAQSPRYKIIEKRQSVAFWCNPISGHATLYWYQQILGQGPKLLIQFQNNGVVDDSQLPKDRFSAERLKGVDSTLKIQPAKLEDSAVYLCASSSPGPGQGNYGYTFGSGTRLTVV.

The rearrangement uses TRBV14 and TRBJ1-1, with D unresolved. Germline V gene lookup returns CDR1 SGHDN and CDR2 FVKESK. CDR3 length: 14 residues. V was pared by 0 bases and J by 1 base, with 6 bases between. As DNA, the CDR3 is TGTGCCAGCAGCCAAGATCGGGGGAACACTGAAGCTTTCTTT. Translating gives CASSQDRGNTEAFF.

This clone came up once. The gene calls are TRBV29-1 and TRBJ2-3; either TRBD1 or TRBD2 may fit D (5 bases each). The CDR3 is 10 residues long. Deletions cut 4 bases from V and 6 bases from J, with 5 bases between. The germline gives CDR1 SQVTM, CDR2 ANQGSEA. The CDR3: CSVGGDTQYF. The CDR3, as DNA: TGCAGCGTTGGGGGGGATACGCAGTATTTT.

CDR3 loop: CASSPGQNSYEQYF. The CDR3 coding sequence is TGTGCCAGCAGTCCGGGACAGAACTCCTACGAGCAGTACTTC. The chain uses TRBV6-5 and TRBJ2-7, with 7 bases fitting TRBD1. This CDR3 contains 14 residues. V was pared by 5 bases and J by 0 bases, with 4 bases of the junction left unmatched. Per germline, CDR1 MNHEY and CDR2 SVGAGI.

V is TRBV9 and J is TRBJ1-4; TRBD1 matches at 10 bases. The CDR3 contains 15 residues. CDR1 is SGDLS and CDR2 is YYNGEE in the germline V gene. The junction had 6 bases not matched to a gene; V was cut back by 3 bases and J by 7 bases. CDR3: CASSAGTGEGEKLFF. In DNA, the CDR3 is TGTGCCAGCAGCGCGGGGACAGGGGAGGGTGAAAAACTGTTTTTT.

The rearrangement links TRBV5-6 to TRBJ2-7, with a tentative D call TRBD1 (5 bases). CDR1 SGHDT and CDR2 YYEEEE come from the germline V gene. Trimming took off 4 bases at V and 3 bases at J, with 23 bases between the two ends. This CDR3 spans 17 amino acids. CDR3: CASSTVHRVGADYEQYF. CDR3 DNA sequence: TGTGCCAGCAGCACGGTGCACCGGGTTGGGGCCGACTACGAGCAGTACTTC.

The gene calls are TRBV28 and TRBJ2-3; 9 bases line up with TRBD1. The V gene's germline CDR1 is MDHEN and CDR2 SYDVKM. V shed 6 bases and J 1 base; nucleotides not matched to a gene: 5. The length of the CDR3 is 15 residues. CDR3 amino acids: CASSFRDRGTDTQYF. CDR3 bases: TGTGCCAGCAGCTTCAGGGACAGGGGCACAGATACGCAGTATTTT.

J is TRBJ2-7 and V is TRBV19; 12 nucleotides agree with TRBD2. The CDR3 extends over 15 amino acids. J lost 2 bases, V lost 6 bases, and 5 bases had no gene match. Germline assignment: CDR1 LNHDA and CDR2 SQIVND (reference sequence). The CDR3 nucleotides are TGTGCCAGTAGAGAGACTAGCGGGAGCACCTACGAGCAGTACTTC. Translating it yields CASRETSGSTYEQYF.

The chain uses TRBV11-2 and TRBJ1-2, with 7 bases identical to TRBD1. CDR1 is SGHAT, CDR2 FQNNGV, per germline. This CDR3 contains 15 residues. Germline trimming cut 1 base from V and 10 bases from J; bases unmatched to any gene: 12. CDR3 coding DNA: TGTGCCAGCAGCTTAGGATTTGGGACAGCTTATAACTACACCTTC. This codes for CASSLGFGTAYNYTF. Variable domain in full (rest from reference TRBV11-2 and TRBJ1-2): EAGVAQSPRYKIIEKRQSVAFWCNPISGHATLYWYQQILGQGPKLLIQFQNNGVVDDSQLPKDRFSAERLKGVDSTLKIQPAKLEDSAVYLCASSLGFGTAYNYTFGSGTRLTVV.

This clone came up once. The chain combines TRBV4-1 with TRBJ2-1; TRBD1 matches 7 bases. J was trimmed by 4 bases and V by 5 bases; bases with no gene match: 11. The CDR3 runs 16 residues. The germline CDR1 and CDR2 sequences are MGHRA and YSYEKL. DNA for the CDR3: TGCGCCAGCAGCACCACACAGGGGAAGAAATACAATGAGCAGTTCTTC. Amino acid sequence: CASSTTQGKKYNEQFF.

This sequence joins TRBV4-3 and TRBJ1-5, with D maybe TRBD1 (6 bases). The CDR3 consists of 16 residues. Trimming shortened V by 0 bases and J by 0 bases, and 9 bases separated the two germline ends. From germline, CDR1 is LGHNA and CDR2 YSLEER. The CDR3 sequence is CASSQDPGASNQPQHF. CDR3 coding DNA: TGCGCCAGCAGCCAAGATCCGGGGGCTAGCAATCAGCCCCAGCATTTT.

The chain employs TRBV30 and TRBJ1-3, with D possibly matching TRBD1 (5 bases). This CDR3 region has 14 residues. Germline V gene data show CDR1 as GTSNPN and CDR2 as SVGIG (reference sequence). Trimming left V 0 bases short and J 2 bases short, with 8 bases between. For the CDR3, the DNA is TGTGCCTGGAGTGTACCACAGGCTGGAAACACCATATATTTT. This gives the protein CAWSVPQAGNTIYF.

The CDR3 nucleotides read TGTGCCAGCAGTGGGGTAGAGCAGCCCCAGCATTTT. This codes for CASSGVEQPQHF. The rearrangement links TRBV6-6 to TRBJ1-5; unclear D gene. This CDR3 has 12 amino acids. Germline-derived CDR1 and CDR2 are MNHNY and SVGAGI (reference sequence). V lost 5 bases to trimming and J lost 7 bases, with 9 bases between them.

The chain joins TRBV11-2 to TRBJ2-2, with 8 bases that match TRBD2. This CDR3 has 16 amino acids. J was trimmed by 3 bases and V by 2 bases; bases with no gene match: 5. The germline gives CDR1 SGHAT, CDR2 FQNNGV. CDR3 sequence (DNA): TGTGCCAGCAGCTTAAGGCTACTAGCGGACACCGGGGAGCTGTTTTTT. It yields the protein CASSLRLLADTGELFF.

This chain connects TRBV6-5 to TRBJ1-4; weak D call: TRBD1 (6 bases). The V end lost 6 bases, the J end lost 8 bases, and 16 bases lay between the germline ends. The CDR3 spans 14 residues. Per germline, CDR1 MNHEY and CDR2 SVGAGI. CDR3 DNA sequence: TGTGCCAGCAGACGCCAGGGGAGGCAGGAAAAACTGTTTTTT. As protein: CASRRQGRQEKLFF.

This clone was seen only once. The chain has TRBV4-1 and TRBJ2-3; 9 nucleotides agree with TRBD1. The CDR3 extends over 16 amino acids. Looked up from germline, CDR1 is MGHRA and CDR2 is YSYEKL. The J segment lost 6 bases and the V segment lost 1 base, leaving 8 bases of the junction unmatched. The CDR3 protein is CASSQVGTGTWDTQYF. The CDR3, as DNA: TGCGCCAGCAGCCAAGTTGGGACAGGGACTTGGGATACGCAGTATTTT.

The CDR3 loop is CASSITSTDTQYF. The CDR3 DNA reads as TGTGCCAGCAGTATAACTAGCACAGATACGCAGTATTTT. The chain is built from TRBV28 and TRBJ2-3; D not certain. Per germline, CDR1 MDHEN and CDR2 SYDVKM. V was pared by 5 bases and J by 0 bases, with 6 bases between. The CDR3 loop spans 13 amino acids.

In this sample, this clone turned up a few times. V gene TRBV18 combines with J gene TRBJ1-5; a possible D gene is TRBD1 (5 bases). CDR3 length equals 13 residues. Germline V gene lookup returns CDR1 KGHSH and CDR2 LQKENI. V shed 3 bases and J shed 5 bases, with 8 bases lying between them. The CDR3 nucleotides read TGTGCCAGCTCACCTGGGGGGGATCAGCCCCAGCATTTT. It translates to CASSPGGDQPQHF.

J is TRBJ2-7 and V is TRBV19, with a tentative D call TRBD2 (5 bases). Germline V gives CDR1 LNHDA, CDR2 SQIVND (reference sequence). Trimming removed 6 bases at V and 3 bases at J, with 21 bases between. This CDR3 comprises 16 residues. The CDR3 nucleotides are TGTGCCAGTAGCCACGCGACGCCTAGCAAGGGCTACGAGCAGTACTTC. Residues: CASSHATPSKGYEQYF.

The rearrangement uses TRBV27 and TRBJ2-6; the D is unclear. V shed 6 bases and J shed 0 bases, with 9 bases lying between them. CDR3 size: 15 residues. CDR1 MNHEY and CDR2 SMNVEV come from the germline V gene (reference sequence). This chain's CDR3 is CASSSVFSGANVLTF. Written as DNA, the CDR3 is TGTGCCAGCAGCTCAGTATTCTCTGGGGCCAACGTCCTGACTTTC.

The gene calls are TRBV19 and TRBJ1-5; D not resolved. V lost 5 bases and J 6 bases, leaving 20 bases between the germline ends. The length of the CDR3 is 16 residues. Looked up from germline, CDR1 is LNHDA and CDR2 is SQIVND (reference sequence). The CDR3 sequence: CASSDLPGVPGQPQHF. CDR3 nucleotides: TGTGCCAGTAGTGACCTACCCGGGGTTCCCGGTCAGCCCCAGCATTTT.

CDR3 loop: CASSQVALGFSGSEAFF. The CDR3 coding sequence is TGCGCCAGCAGCCAAGTAGCCCTGGGATTCTCTGGGTCTGAAGCTTTCTTT. The chain combines TRBV4-1 with TRBJ1-1; D not resolved. V lost 1 base and J 6 bases, leaving 21 bases between the germline ends. This CDR3 comprises 17 residues. CDR1 and CDR2 (germline): MGHRA, YSYEKL.

This clone was observed a handful of times. The chain carries TRBV28 and TRBJ1-2; TRBD1 might be the D (5 bases). Germline values: CDR1 MDHEN, CDR2 SYDVKM. V was cut by 6 bases and J by 4 bases, with 9 bases left in between. CDR3 size: 12 residues. The CDR3 loop reads CASRAGGYGYTF. In nucleotides, the CDR3 is TGTGCCAGCAGGGCTGGGGGCTATGGCTACACCTTC.